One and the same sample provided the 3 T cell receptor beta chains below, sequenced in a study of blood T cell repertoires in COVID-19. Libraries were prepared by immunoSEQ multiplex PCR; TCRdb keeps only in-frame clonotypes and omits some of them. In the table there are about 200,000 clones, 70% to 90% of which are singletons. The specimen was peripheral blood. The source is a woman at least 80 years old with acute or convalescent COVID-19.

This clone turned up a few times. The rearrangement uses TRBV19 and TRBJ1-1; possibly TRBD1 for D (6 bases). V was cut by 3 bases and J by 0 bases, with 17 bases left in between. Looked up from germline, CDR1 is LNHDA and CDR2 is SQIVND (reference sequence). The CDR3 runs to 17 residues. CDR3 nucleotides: TGTGCCAGTAGTATCTCCCTCGACAGGTCTATGAACACTGAAGCTTTCTTT. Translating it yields CASSISLDRSMNTEAFF.

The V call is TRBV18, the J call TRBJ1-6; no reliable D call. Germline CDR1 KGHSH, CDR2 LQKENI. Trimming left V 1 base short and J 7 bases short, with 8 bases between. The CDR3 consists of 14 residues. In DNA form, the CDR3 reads TGTGCCAGCTCACCACTAGAGACAAATTCACCCCTCCACTTT. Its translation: CASSPLETNSPLHF. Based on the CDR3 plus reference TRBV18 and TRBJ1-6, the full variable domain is NAGVMQNPRHLVRRRGQEARLRCSPMKGHSHVYWYRQLPEEGLKFMVYLQKENIIDESGMPKERFSAEFPKEGPSILRIQQVVRGDSAAYFCASSPLETNSPLHFGNGTRLTVT.

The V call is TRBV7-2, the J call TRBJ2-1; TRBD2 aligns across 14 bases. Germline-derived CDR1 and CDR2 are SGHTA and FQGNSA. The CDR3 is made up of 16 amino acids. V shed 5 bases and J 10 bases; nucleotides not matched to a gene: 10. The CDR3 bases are TGTGCCAGCAGCCCCCAAGGGACTAGCGGGAGCGGAGAGCAGTTCTTC. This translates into CASSPQGTSGSGEQFF. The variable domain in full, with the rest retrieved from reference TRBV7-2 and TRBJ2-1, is GAGVSQSPSNKVTEKGKDVELRCDPISGHTALYWYRQSLGQGLEFLIYFQGNSAPDKSGLPSDRFSAERTGGSVSTLTIQRTQQEDSAVYLCASSPQGTSGSGEQFFGPGTRLTVL.